These 20 T cell receptor beta chains originate from one sample sequenced in a study of T cell responses to AZD1222 COVID-19 vaccine. Using immunoSEQ multiplex PCR, the repertoire was profiled, and TCRdb retains in-frame clones only, with some absent. The repertoire consists of 75,000 to 100,000 clones, with roughly 84% occurring once and the leading ten covering less than 3.5%. The specimen was peripheral blood, collected on day 0 of AZD1222 vaccination. Receptors were obtained from an adult in good health.

The chain is built from TRBV30 and TRBJ2-7; D is undetermined. Germline CDR1 reads GTSNPN; CDR2 reads SVGIG (reference sequence). There are 14 residues in the CDR3. Trimming removed 1 base at V and 2 bases at J, with 12 bases between. The CDR3 reads CAWSGHINTYEQYF. CDR3 DNA sequence: TGTGCCTGGAGTGGCCATATAAATACCTACGAGCAGTACTTC.

In its sample, this clone was seen a few times. The CDR3 DNA reads as TGTGCCAGCAGTTATGCTGGAAAACTGTTTTTT. Translated: CASSYAGKLFF. The rearrangement links TRBV6-6 to TRBJ1-4; the D is unclear. Germline V gene data show CDR1 as MNHNY and CDR2 as SVGAGI (reference sequence). The CDR3 extends over 11 amino acids. With 3 bases removed from V and 10 bases from J, the gap between germline ends came to 6 bases.

This chain links TRBV7-9 with TRBJ2-1, with 8 bases lining up with TRBD2. V dropped 5 bases and J dropped 3; count of bases not matched to a gene: 3. There are 14 residues in the CDR3. Germline V lookup: CDR1 SEHNR, CDR2 FQNEAQ (reference sequence). Here the CDR3 DNA reads TGTGCCAGCAGCCCTGGGACTAGCTACAATGAGCAGTTCTTC. It is translated as CASSPGTSYNEQFF.

This clone was seen only a few times. This CDR3 is also generated by other DNA sequences in the sample. The CDR3 sequence: CASSVDETQYF. The CDR3 DNA sequence: TGTGCCAGCAGCGTAGATGAGACCCAGTACTTC. The V and J genes are TRBV9 and TRBJ2-5, with D unclear. Germline V gene data show CDR1 as SGDLS and CDR2 as YYNGEE. The V end was cut by 0 bases, the J end by 5 bases, with 2 bases between. CDR3 length: 11 residues.

The V gene is TRBV7-2, the J gene TRBJ1-2; 7 nucleotides match TRBD1. There are 17 residues in the CDR3. Germline trimming cut 0 bases from V and 6 bases from J; bases unmatched to any gene: 13. Germline values: CDR1 SGHTA, CDR2 FQGNSA. The CDR3 loop is CASSLAHGSRGRNGYTF. The DNA for the CDR3 is TGTGCCAGCAGCTTAGCGCACGGTAGTAGGGGGCGGAATGGCTACACCTTC.

The rearrangement joins TRBV28 to TRBJ1-2; 7 nucleotides agree with TRBD1. Germline V gene sequence: CDR1 MDHEN, CDR2 SYDVKM. J lost 5 bases, V lost 1 base, and 10 bases had no gene match. The CDR3 covers 16 residues. The CDR3 is CASSLSGLGTVYGYTF. The DNA for the CDR3 is TGTGCCAGCAGTTTATCAGGTTTAGGGACAGTTTATGGCTACACCTTC.

This clone was counted a few times. This chain connects TRBV21-1 to TRBJ1-5. TRBV21-1 is a pseudogene locus. This CDR3 has 16 amino acids. The DNA for the CDR3 is TGTGCCAGCAGCGGAGGGATGGGAGAGAGAAATCAGCCCCAGCATTTT. Translating it yields CASSGGMGERNQPQHF.

This chain connects TRBV7-2 to TRBJ2-7; D is uncertain. This CDR3 has 14 residues. CDR1 is SGHTA and CDR2 is FQGNSA in the germline V gene. V was trimmed by 4 bases and J by 0 bases, leaving 10 bases between them. CDR3 region: CASSSSGSSYEQYF. The CDR3 DNA reads TGTGCCAGCAGCTCTTCGGGCAGCTCCTACGAGCAGTACTTC.

This clone was detected only a few times. The chain uses TRBV6-5 and TRBJ2-5; D remains unclear. V lost 6 bases and J lost 6, with 14 bases in between. The length of the CDR3 is 13 residues. The V gene's germline CDR1 is MNHEY and CDR2 SVGAGI. CDR3 in amino acids: CASRSQDPKTQYF. The CDR3 bases are TGTGCCAGCAGGTCACAAGACCCCAAGACCCAGTACTTC.

CDR3 nucleotides: TGTGCCAGCTCACCCCATAGCTCGACGGGCACTGAAGCTTTCTTT. Translation gives CASSPHSSTGTEAFF. The chain couples TRBV18 to TRBJ1-1; D gene uncertain. Germline V gene data show CDR1 as KGHSH and CDR2 as LQKENI. This CDR3 is 15 amino acids long. Trimming took 3 bases from V and 4 from J, leaving 15 bases between them.

The rearrangement links TRBV2 to TRBJ1-5; D unresolved. Germline V lookup: CDR1 SNHLY, CDR2 FYNNEI. Trimming removed 6 bases at V and 4 bases at J, with 10 bases between. This CDR3 is built from 13 residues. The CDR3 loop reads CASRRLRNQPQHF. The CDR3 DNA reads TGTGCCAGCAGGCGGTTGCGTAATCAGCCCCAGCATTTT.

The chain is built from TRBV7-9 and TRBJ2-2; D is unclear. This CDR3 region has 14 residues. The V gene's germline CDR1 is SEHNR and CDR2 FQNEAQ (reference sequence). Trimming removed 4 bases from V and 6 bases from J, with 12 bases in between. The CDR3 nucleotides are TGTGCCAGCAGCTCCGATGGCAGGCCCGGGGAGCTGTTTTTT. Amino acids: CASSSDGRPGELFF.

About this clone: This sample includes further DNA sequences coding for the same CDR3. J is TRBJ1-5 and V is TRBV4-3; 7 nucleotides match TRBD1. CDR1 and CDR2 (germline): LGHNA, YSLEER. The J segment lost 4 bases and the V segment lost 4 bases, leaving 4 bases of the junction unmatched. The CDR3 is 14 amino acids. The CDR3 nucleotides are TGCGCCAGCAGCCTGGGGACAGATAATCAGCCCCAGCATTTT. Protein product: CASSLGTDNQPQHF.

The chain is built from TRBV4-3 and TRBJ2-1; 9 nucleotides line up with TRBD2. The V gene's germline CDR1 is LGHNA and CDR2 YSLEER. The CDR3 loop spans 19 amino acids. V dropped 0 bases and J dropped 3; count of bases not matched to a gene: 12. CDR3 coding DNA: TGCGCCAGCAGCCAAGATATTGGCGGGCGACTAGCGGTCTACAATGAGCAGTTCTTC. This codes for CASSQDIGGRLAVYNEQFF.

The chain employs TRBV4-3 and TRBJ1-4; D perhaps matches TRBD1 (5 bases). The V end was cut by 6 bases, the J end by 8 bases, with 13 bases between. Germline CDR1 reads LGHNA; CDR2 reads YSLEER. CDR3 length: 13 residues. CDR3 coding DNA: TGCGCCAGCAGACCGGGGCCGGAGGAAAAACTGTTTTTT. Encoded protein: CASRPGPEEKLFF.

The gene calls are TRBV13 and TRBJ1-4; D is unresolved. The CDR3 is 14 residues long. Between the trimmed V and J ends, which lost 2 bases and 1 base, there was a span of 5 bases. The V gene's germline CDR1 is PRHDT and CDR2 FYEKMQ (reference sequence). The DNA for the CDR3 is TGTGCCAGCAGCTTACCGGGAACTAATGAAAAACTGTTTTTT. It yields the protein CASSLPGTNEKLFF.

The V call is TRBV9, the J call TRBJ2-1; possibly TRBD2 for D (7 bases). Germline V CDR1 and CDR2: SGDLS, YYNGEE. The length of the CDR3 is 15 residues. V was shortened by 0 bases and J by 1 base, with 8 bases between the two germline ends. CDR3 loop: CASSVEGGSYNEQFF. CDR3 nucleotides: TGTGCCAGCAGCGTAGAGGGGGGGTCCTACAATGAGCAGTTCTTC.

This chain uses TRBV4-2 with TRBJ2-7, with no clear D. The V end was cut by 2 bases, the J end by 1 base, with 6 bases between. This CDR3 comprises 13 residues. Looked up from germline, CDR1 is LGHNA and CDR2 is YNFKEQ. Here the CDR3 reads CASSQTSSYEQYF. DNA of the CDR3: TGTGCCAGCAGCCAAACAAGTTCCTACGAGCAGTACTTC.

The chain employs TRBV5-1 and TRBJ2-3; D is possibly TRBD1 or TRBD2 (5 bases each). The CDR3 runs to 13 residues. Trimming shortened V by 0 bases and J by 14 bases, and 16 bases separated the two germline ends. The germline V gene has CDR1 SGHRS and CDR2 YFSETQ. CDR3 nucleotides: TGCGCCAGCAGCTTGGACGGGGACGGACCTGCGTATTTT. Amino acid sequence: CASSLDGDGPAYF.

This chain connects TRBV4-2 to TRBJ2-7; D is unclear. The V and J ends lost 0 bases and 1 base respectively, with 13 bases between them. CDR3 length: 16 amino acids. Germline CDR1 is LGHNA and CDR2 is YNFKEQ. The CDR3 DNA sequence: TGTGCCAGCAGCCAAGACCCAGTTGACCCTTCCTACGAGCAGTACTTC. This encodes CASSQDPVDPSYEQYF.